These T cell receptor beta chains were read from a single sample in a study of cytomegalovirus exposure and HLA in healthy donors. Repertoires were generated with immunoSEQ multiplex PCR, while TCRdb's copy carries only in-frame clones and drops some. The sample yields 76,000 or so clones, 73% seen once. Sequencing was performed on PBMCs. Receptor source: a middle-aged woman in good health and CMV-seropositive. Each CDR3 is given with its conserved first and last residue. Each record gives: CDR3 protein, CDR3 DNA, J gene, D gene, clone size, V gene. A D gene is named only where the DNA matches it firmly. Expanded clones get a size class; other rows say once, few or many, or leave the size out.

CDR3aa: CASSVFGGEPQHF
CDR3nt: TGTGCCAGCAGCGTATTCGGGGGAGAGCCCCAGCATTTT
j_gene: TRBJ1-5
d_gene: NA
abundance: NA
v_gene: TRBV9

CDR3aa: CASSKGRQGNEKLFF
CDR3nt: TGTGCCAGTAGTAAAGGCCGACAGGGTAATGAAAAACTGTTTTTT
j_gene: TRBJ1-4
d_gene: TRBD1
abundance: NA
v_gene: TRBV19

CDR3aa: CASSPGLSYNEQFF
CDR3nt: TGTGCCAGCAGCCCAGGGTTGTCCTACAATGAGCAGTTCTTC
j_gene: TRBJ2-1
d_gene: NA
abundance: NA
v_gene: TRBV7-8

CDR3aa: CASSETGGQLGGYTF
CDR3nt: TGTGCCAGCAGTGAAACCGGGGGACAGCTCGGAGGCTACACCTTC
j_gene: TRBJ1-2
d_gene: TRBD1
abundance: NA
v_gene: TRBV6-1

CDR3aa: CASSLGGAGNQPQHF
CDR3nt: TGTGCCAGCAGTCTCGGGGGGGCGGGCAATCAGCCCCAGCATTTT
j_gene: TRBJ1-5
d_gene: NA
abundance: NA
v_gene: TRBV6-5

CDR3aa: CAWSVPLGQWNTEAFF
CDR3nt: TGTGCCTGGAGTGTACCCCTCGGACAGTGGAACACTGAAGCTTTCTTT
j_gene: TRBJ1-1
d_gene: NA
abundance: once
v_gene: TRBV30

CDR3aa: CSVDRGIPYEQYF
CDR3nt: TGCAGCGTCGACAGGGGTATTCCCTACGAGCAGTACTTC
j_gene: TRBJ2-7
d_gene: TRBD1
abundance: NA
v_gene: TRBV29-1

CDR3aa: CASSQARGSGQPQHF
CDR3nt: TGTGCCAGCAGCCAAGCCAGGGGTTCCGGCCAGCCCCAGCATTTT
j_gene: TRBJ1-5
d_gene: NA
abundance: NA
v_gene: TRBV7-2

CDR3aa: CSVAPGLANTGELFF
CDR3nt: TGCAGCGTTGCTCCGGGACTAGCGAACACCGGGGAGCTGTTTTTT
j_gene: TRBJ2-2
d_gene: TRBD2
abundance: NA
v_gene: TRBV29-1

CDR3aa: CASSVDGQGHNSPLHF
CDR3nt: TGTGCCAGCAGCGTAGATGGGCAGGGGCATAATTCACCCCTCCACTTT
j_gene: TRBJ1-6
d_gene: NA
abundance: few
v_gene: TRBV9

CDR3aa: CASSRRDGSYEQYF
CDR3nt: TGTGCCAGTAGTCGGAGGGACGGATCCTACGAGCAGTACTTC
j_gene: TRBJ2-7
d_gene: NA
abundance: NA
v_gene: TRBV19

CDR3aa: CASSFYRGRINEQFF
CDR3nt: TGTGCCAGCAGCTTTTACAGGGGGCGCATAAATGAGCAGTTCTTC
j_gene: TRBJ2-1
d_gene: TRBD1
abundance: NA
v_gene: TRBV7-9

CDR3aa: CSDLPVQAGDQPQHF
CDR3nt: TGCAGCGACCTACCTGTACAGGCCGGCGATCAGCCCCAGCATTTT
j_gene: TRBJ1-5
d_gene: NA
abundance: few
v_gene: TRBV29-1

CDR3aa: CASRKGGSGELFF
CDR3nt: TGTGCCAGCCGAAAAGGGGGCTCCGGGGAGCTGTTTTTT
j_gene: TRBJ2-2
d_gene: TRBD1
abundance: NA
v_gene: TRBV6-5

CDR3aa: CASSLAGSGGPSTGELFF
CDR3nt: TGCGCCAGCAGCTTGGCCGGATCGGGGGGGCCTAGCACCGGGGAGCTGTTTTTT
j_gene: TRBJ2-2
d_gene: TRBD2
abundance: few
v_gene: TRBV5-1

CDR3aa: CASPVFSGRYEQYF
CDR3nt: TGCGCCAGCCCGGTTTTTAGCGGGAGGTACGAGCAGTACTTC
j_gene: TRBJ2-7
d_gene: TRBD2
abundance: NA
v_gene: TRBV23-1

CDR3aa: CASSQDRGMNSPLHF
CDR3nt: TGTGCCAGCAGCCAAGACAGGGGGATGAATTCACCCCTCCACTTT
j_gene: TRBJ1-6
d_gene: TRBD1
abundance: NA
v_gene: TRBV4-2

CDR3aa: CASSSGQGYEQYF
CDR3nt: TGCGCCAGCAGCTCAGGACAGGGCTACGAGCAGTACTTC
j_gene: TRBJ2-7
d_gene: TRBD1
abundance: NA
v_gene: TRBV5-1

CDR3aa: CASSPGQGLNIQYF
CDR3nt: TGTGCCAGCAGCCCCGGACAGGGTTTAAACATTCAGTACTTC
j_gene: TRBJ2-4
d_gene: TRBD1
abundance: NA
v_gene: TRBV9

CDR3aa: CARTGHSTDTQYF
CDR3nt: TGTGCCAGAACGGGTCATAGCACAGATACGCAGTATTTT
j_gene: TRBJ2-3
d_gene: NA
abundance: NA
v_gene: TRBV9

CDR3aa: CASWGQGAGTDTQYF
CDR3nt: TGTGCTAGTTGGGGACAGGGGGCGGGCACAGATACGCAGTATTTT
j_gene: TRBJ2-3
d_gene: TRBD1
abundance: NA
v_gene: TRBV12-5

CDR3aa: CASTGQRTNTGELFF
CDR3nt: TGTGCCAGTACCGGACAGAGGACTAACACCGGGGAGCTGTTTTTT
j_gene: TRBJ2-2
d_gene: NA
abundance: NA
v_gene: TRBV2

CDR3aa: CASRAPGRGNTEAFF
CDR3nt: TGTGCCAGCAGAGCCCCCGGCAGGGGGAACACTGAAGCTTTCTTT
j_gene: TRBJ1-1
d_gene: NA
abundance: few
v_gene: TRBV6-5

CDR3aa: CASSERQYGYTF
CDR3nt: TGTGCCAGCAGTGAACGACAGTATGGCTACACCTTC
j_gene: TRBJ1-2
d_gene: NA
abundance: NA
v_gene: TRBV28

CDR3aa: CSVDRSQGTDTQYF
CDR3nt: TGCAGCGTCGACAGGTCTCAGGGGACAGATACGCAGTATTTT
j_gene: TRBJ2-3
d_gene: NA
abundance: NA
v_gene: TRBV29-1

CDR3aa: CASSPELAGATQYF
CDR3nt: TGTGCCAGCAGCCCCGAGTTAGCGGGAGCGACCCAGTACTTC
j_gene: TRBJ2-5
d_gene: TRBD2
abundance: NA
v_gene: TRBV7-2

CDR3aa: CASSYSGGRAYNEQFF
CDR3nt: TGTGCCAGCAGTTACTCGGGCGGGAGGGCCTACAATGAGCAGTTCTTC
j_gene: TRBJ2-1
d_gene: TRBD2
abundance: NA
v_gene: TRBV6-5

CDR3aa: CASSLELTYNEQFF
CDR3nt: TGTGCCAGCAGCTTGGAACTAACCTACAATGAGCAGTTCTTC
j_gene: TRBJ2-1
d_gene: NA
abundance: few
v_gene: TRBV5-8

CDR3aa: CASSSQPLDRGYEKLFF
CDR3nt: TGTGCCAGCAGCTCTCAGCCCCTGGACAGGGGGTATGAAAAACTGTTTTTT
j_gene: TRBJ1-4
d_gene: TRBD1
abundance: NA
v_gene: TRBV7-2